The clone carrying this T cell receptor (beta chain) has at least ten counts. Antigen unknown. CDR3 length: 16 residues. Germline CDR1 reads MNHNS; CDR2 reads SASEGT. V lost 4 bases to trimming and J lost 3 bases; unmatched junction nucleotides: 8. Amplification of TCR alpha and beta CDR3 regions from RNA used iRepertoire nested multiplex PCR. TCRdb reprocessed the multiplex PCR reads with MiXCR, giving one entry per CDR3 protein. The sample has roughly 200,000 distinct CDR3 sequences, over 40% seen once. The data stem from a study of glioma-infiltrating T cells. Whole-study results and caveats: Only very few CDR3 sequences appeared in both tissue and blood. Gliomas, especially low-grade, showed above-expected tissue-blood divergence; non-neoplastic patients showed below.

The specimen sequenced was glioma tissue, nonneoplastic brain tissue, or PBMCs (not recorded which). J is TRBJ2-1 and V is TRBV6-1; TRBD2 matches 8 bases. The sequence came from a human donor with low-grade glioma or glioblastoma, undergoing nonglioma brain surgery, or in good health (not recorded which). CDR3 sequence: CASSATVAGSYNEQFF. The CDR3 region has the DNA TGTGCCAGCAGTGCTACCGTAGCGGGAAGCTACAATGAGCAGTTCTTC.